This T cell receptor (beta chain) was identified in a study of blood T cell repertoires in COVID-19. The assay was immunoSEQ multiplex PCR, and TCRdb's table has in-frame clones only and misses some. The sample yields approximately 270,000 clones, 90% to 95% seen once. V lost 3 bases and J 0 bases, leaving 18 bases between the germline ends. From germline, CDR1 is LGHNA and CDR2 YNFKEQ. CDR3 size: 18 residues. The origin of this receptor is a human donor in a cohort exposed to, infected with or recovered from COVID-19 (not recorded which). The donor label of this sample is uncertain. The chain carries TRBV4-2 and TRBJ1-3; TRBD1 might be the D (5 bases). Sequencing was carried out using PBMCs or T cells enriched from blood (not recorded which). CDR3 amino acids: CASSHDYGTGDSGNTIYF. The CDR3 bases are TGTGCCAGCAGCCACGACTACGGGACGGGAGACTCTGGAAACACCATATATTTT.